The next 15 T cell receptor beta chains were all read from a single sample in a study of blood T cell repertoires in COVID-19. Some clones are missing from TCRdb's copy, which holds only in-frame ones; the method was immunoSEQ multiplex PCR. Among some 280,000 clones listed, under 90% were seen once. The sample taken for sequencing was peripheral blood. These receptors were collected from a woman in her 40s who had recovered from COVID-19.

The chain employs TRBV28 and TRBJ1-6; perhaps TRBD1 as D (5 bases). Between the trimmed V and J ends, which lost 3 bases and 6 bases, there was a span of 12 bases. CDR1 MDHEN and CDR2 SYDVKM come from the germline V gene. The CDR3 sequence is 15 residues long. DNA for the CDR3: TGTGCCAGCAGTTTGGACACAGGAGCTAATTCACCCCTCCACTTT. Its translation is CASSLDTGANSPLHF.

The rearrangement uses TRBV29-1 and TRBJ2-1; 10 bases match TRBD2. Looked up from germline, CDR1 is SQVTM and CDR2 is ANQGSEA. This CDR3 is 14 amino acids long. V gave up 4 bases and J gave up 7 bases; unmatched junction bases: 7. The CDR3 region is CSVGPSGSWNEQFF. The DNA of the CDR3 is TGCAGCGTTGGGCCTAGCGGGAGTTGGAATGAGCAGTTCTTC.

The CDR3 sequence is CSVAKGQGTDEQYF. The DNA of the CDR3 is TGCAGCGTTGCAAAGGGGCAGGGGACGGACGAGCAGTACTTC. This chain connects TRBV29-1 to TRBJ2-7; possibly TRBD1 for D (6 bases). The CDR3 length is 14 residues. Germline values: CDR1 SQVTM, CDR2 ANQGSEA. Trimming left V 4 bases short and J 5 bases short, with 18 bases between.

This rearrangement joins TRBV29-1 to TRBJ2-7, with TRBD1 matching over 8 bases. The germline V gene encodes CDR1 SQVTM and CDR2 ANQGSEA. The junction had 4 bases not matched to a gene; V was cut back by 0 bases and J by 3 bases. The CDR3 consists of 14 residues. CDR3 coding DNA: TGCAGCGTTGAAGATCCCGGACAGGGCTACGAGCAGTACTTC. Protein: CSVEDPGQGYEQYF.

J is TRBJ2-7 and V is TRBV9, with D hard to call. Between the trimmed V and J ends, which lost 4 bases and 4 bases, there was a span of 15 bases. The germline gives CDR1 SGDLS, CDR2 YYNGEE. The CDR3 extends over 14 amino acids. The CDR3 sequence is CASSPRSSSYEQYF. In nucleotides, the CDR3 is TGTGCCAGCAGCCCCAGGTCCAGCTCGTACGAGCAGTACTTC. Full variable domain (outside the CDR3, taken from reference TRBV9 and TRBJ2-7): DSGVTQTPKHLITATGQRVTLRCSPRSGDLSVYWYQQSLDQGLQFLIQYYNGEERAKGNILERFSAQQFPDLHSELNLSSLELGDSALYFCASSPRSSSYEQYFGPGTRLTVT.

In DNA form, the CDR3 reads TGTGCCAGCAGATATCAGGGGGGACATAATTCACCCCTCCACTTT. Amino acid sequence: CASRYQGGHNSPLHF. This chain links TRBV7-9 with TRBJ1-6, with 7 bases aligning to TRBD1. CDR1 is SEHNR and CDR2 is FQNEAQ in the germline V gene (reference sequence). The V gene end was trimmed by 6 bases and the J gene end by 5 bases; junction bases not matched to a gene: 7. CDR3 length equals 15 residues.

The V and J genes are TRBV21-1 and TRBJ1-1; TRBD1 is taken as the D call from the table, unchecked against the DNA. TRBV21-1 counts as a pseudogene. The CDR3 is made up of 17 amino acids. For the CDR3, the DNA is TGTGCCAGCAGCACCCTAGGGACAGGGGCCCCGGTAACTGAAGCTTTCTTT. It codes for CASSTLGTGAPVTEAFF.

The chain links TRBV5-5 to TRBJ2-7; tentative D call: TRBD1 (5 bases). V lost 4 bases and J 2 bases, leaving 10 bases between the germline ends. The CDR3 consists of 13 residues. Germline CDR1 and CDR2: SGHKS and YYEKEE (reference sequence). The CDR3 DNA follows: TGTGCCAGCAGCCTCACGACAGCCTACGAGCAGTACTTC. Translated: CASSLTTAYEQYF.

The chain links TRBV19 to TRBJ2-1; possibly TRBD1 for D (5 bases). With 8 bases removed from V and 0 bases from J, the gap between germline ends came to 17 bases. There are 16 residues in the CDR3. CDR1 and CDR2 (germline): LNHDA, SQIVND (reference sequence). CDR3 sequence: CASSEGADSSYNEQFF. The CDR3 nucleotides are TGTGCCAGTTCAGAAGGGGCAGACAGCTCCTACAATGAGCAGTTCTTC.

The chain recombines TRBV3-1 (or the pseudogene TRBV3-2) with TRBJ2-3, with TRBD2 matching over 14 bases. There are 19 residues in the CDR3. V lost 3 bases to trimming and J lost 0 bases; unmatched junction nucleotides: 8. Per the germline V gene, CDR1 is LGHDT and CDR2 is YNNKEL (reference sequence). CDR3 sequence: CASSHPGGTSGGSTDTQYF. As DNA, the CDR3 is TGTGCCAGCAGCCACCCCGGAGGGACTAGCGGGGGTAGCACAGATACGCAGTATTTT.

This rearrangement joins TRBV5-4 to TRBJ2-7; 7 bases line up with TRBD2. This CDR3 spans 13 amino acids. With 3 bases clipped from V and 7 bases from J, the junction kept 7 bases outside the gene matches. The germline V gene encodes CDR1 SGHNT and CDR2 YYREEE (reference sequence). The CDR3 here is CASSSETSQEQYF. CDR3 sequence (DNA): TGTGCCAGCAGCTCCGAGACTAGCCAAGAGCAGTACTTC.

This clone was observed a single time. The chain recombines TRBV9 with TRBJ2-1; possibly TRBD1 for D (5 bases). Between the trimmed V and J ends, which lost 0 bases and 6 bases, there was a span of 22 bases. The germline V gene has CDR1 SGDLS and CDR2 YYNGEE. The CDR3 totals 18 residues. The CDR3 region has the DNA TGTGCCAGCAGCGTAGTCCTAGGACACAACTTAAATGGCAATGAGCAGTTCTTC. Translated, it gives CASSVVLGHNLNGNEQFF.

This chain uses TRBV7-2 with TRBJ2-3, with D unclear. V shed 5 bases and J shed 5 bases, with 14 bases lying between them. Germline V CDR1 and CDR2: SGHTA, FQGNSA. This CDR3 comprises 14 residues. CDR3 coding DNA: TGTGCCAGCAGCCCGCTTTATTCGGGAGATACGCAGTATTTT. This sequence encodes CASSPLYSGDTQYF.

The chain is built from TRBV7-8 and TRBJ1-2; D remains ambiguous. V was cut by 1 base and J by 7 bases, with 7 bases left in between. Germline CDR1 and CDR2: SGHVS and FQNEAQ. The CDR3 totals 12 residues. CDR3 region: CASSLDEGGYTF. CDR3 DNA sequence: TGTGCCAGCAGCTTAGACGAGGGTGGCTACACCTTC.

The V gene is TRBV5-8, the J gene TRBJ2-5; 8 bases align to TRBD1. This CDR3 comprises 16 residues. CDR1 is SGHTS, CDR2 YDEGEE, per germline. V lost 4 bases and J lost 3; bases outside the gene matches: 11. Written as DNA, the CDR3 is TGTGCCAGCAGCATCGGGCTTCAGACAGGGGAAGAGACCCAGTACTTC. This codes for CASSIGLQTGEETQYF. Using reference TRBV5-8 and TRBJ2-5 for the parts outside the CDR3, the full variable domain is EAGVTQSPTHLIKTRGQQATLRCSPISGHTSVYWYQQALGLGLQFLLWYDEGEERNRGNFPPRFSGRQFPNYSSELNVNALELEDSALYLCASSIGLQTGEETQYFGPGTRLLVL.